This T cell receptor (beta chain) is from a study of T-cell reconstitution after alpha-beta-depleted transplantation in children. CDR3 length equals 12 residues. V was cut by 6 bases and J by 5 bases, with 9 bases left in between. Using unique molecular identifiers, the investigators prepared the TCRbeta library. TCRdb redid the calling of the PCR reads with MiXCR, one entry per CDR3 protein. The sample has tens of thousands of distinct CDR3 sequences, less than 55% seen once; the top ten hold 98%. This clonotype originated in a male patient aged 10 to 17 who had a stem cell transplant for acute lymphoblastic leukemia, so the T cells may come from the graft donor. Source: PBMCs, mostly from graft donor cells, taken 360 days after TCRalphabeta/CD19-depleted stem cell transplant. The J gene is TRBJ2-3, the V gene TRBV12-3 or TRBV12-4; no firm D call. CDR3 amino acids: CASRSSGDTQYF. The CDR3 nucleotides are TGTGCCAGCAGATCCTCGGGAGATACGCAGTATTTT.